The sequence of this TCR beta chain was determined in a study of OX40 agonist ivuxolimab in advanced cancers. Study background: The treatment was a fully human IgG2 OX40 agonist, ivuxolimab. Study results and limitations: Expanded clones were, on average, more numerous among CD8+ T cells than CD4+.

The CDR3 contains 14 residues. V dropped 4 bases and J dropped 0 bases, with 9 bases sitting between them. Turning to this clone: Antigen unknown.

Produced via immunoSEQ multiplex PCR; TCRdb's table is partial and in-frame only. The sample carries tens of thousands of clones, around 81% recorded once. The V call is TRBV7-1, the J call TRBJ1-1; D call uncertain. TRBV7-1 is reported as an ORF; its role is uncertain. This TCR came from an adult with an advanced solid tumor such as melanoma, head and neck, liver or kidney cancer. Sequenced material: CD4+ or CD8+ T cells sorted from blood, taken in a trial of the OX40 agonist ivuxolimab. CDR3 protein: CASSWAGLNTEAFF. The CDR3 region has the DNA TGTGCCAGCAGCTGGGCGGGATTGAACACTGAAGCTTTCTTT.